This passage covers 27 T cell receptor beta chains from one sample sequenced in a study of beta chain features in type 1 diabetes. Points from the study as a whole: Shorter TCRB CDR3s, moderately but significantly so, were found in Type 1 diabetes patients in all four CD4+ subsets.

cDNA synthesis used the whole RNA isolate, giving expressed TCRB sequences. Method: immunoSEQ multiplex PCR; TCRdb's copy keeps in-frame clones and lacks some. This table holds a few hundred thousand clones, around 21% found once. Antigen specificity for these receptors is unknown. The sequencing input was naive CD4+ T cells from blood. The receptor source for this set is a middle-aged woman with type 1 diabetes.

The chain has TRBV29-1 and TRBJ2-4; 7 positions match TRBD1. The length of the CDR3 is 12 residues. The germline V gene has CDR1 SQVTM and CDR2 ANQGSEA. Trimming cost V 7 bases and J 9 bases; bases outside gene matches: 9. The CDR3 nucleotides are TGCAGCGGGAAAAAAGGGGGCGGCATTCAGTACTTC. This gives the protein CSGKKGGGIQYF. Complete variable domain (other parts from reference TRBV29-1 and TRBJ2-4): SAVISQKPSRDICQRGTSLTIQCQVDSQVTMMFWYRQQPGQSLTLIATANQGSEATYESGFVIDKFPISRPNLTFSTLTVSNMSPEDSSIYLCSGKKGGGIQYFGAGTRLSVL.

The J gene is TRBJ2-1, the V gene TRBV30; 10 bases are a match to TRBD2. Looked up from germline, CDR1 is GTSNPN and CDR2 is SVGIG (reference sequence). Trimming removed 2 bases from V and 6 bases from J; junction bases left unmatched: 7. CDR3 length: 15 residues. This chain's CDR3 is CAWSRGLADINEQFF. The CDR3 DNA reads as TGTGCCTGGAGTCGAGGACTAGCGGATATCAATGAGCAGTTCTTC.

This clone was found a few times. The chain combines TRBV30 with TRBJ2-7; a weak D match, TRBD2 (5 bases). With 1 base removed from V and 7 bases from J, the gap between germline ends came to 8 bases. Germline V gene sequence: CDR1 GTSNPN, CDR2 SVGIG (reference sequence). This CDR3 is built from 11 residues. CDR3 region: CAWSGAEEQYF. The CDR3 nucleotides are TGTGCCTGGAGTGGAGCGGAGGAGCAGTACTTC. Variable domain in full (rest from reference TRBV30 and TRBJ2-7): SQTIHQWPATLVQPVGSPLSLECTVEGTSNPNLYWYRQAAGRGLQLLFYSVGIGQISSEVPQNLSASRPQDRQFILSSKKLLLSDSGFYLCAWSGAEEQYFGPGTRLTVT.

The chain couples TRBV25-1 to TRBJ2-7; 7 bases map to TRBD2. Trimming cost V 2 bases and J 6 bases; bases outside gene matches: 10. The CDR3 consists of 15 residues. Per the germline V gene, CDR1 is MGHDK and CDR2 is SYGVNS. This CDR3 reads CASSELADWGFEQYF. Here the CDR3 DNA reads TGTGCCAGCAGTGAACTAGCGGATTGGGGATTCGAGCAGTACTTC.

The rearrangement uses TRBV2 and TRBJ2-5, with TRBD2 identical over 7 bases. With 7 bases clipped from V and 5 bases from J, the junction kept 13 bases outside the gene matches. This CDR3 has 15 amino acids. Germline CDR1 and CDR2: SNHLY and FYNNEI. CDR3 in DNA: TGTGCCAGCACCTACACAAGCGGGATGGGTGAGACCCAGTACTTC. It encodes CASTYTSGMGETQYF.

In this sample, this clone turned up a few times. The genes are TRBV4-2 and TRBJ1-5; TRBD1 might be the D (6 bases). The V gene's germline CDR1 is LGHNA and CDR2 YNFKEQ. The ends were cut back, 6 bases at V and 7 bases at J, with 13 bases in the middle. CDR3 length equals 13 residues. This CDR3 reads CASSPQGSQPQHF. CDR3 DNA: TGTGCCAGCAGTCCTCAGGGGAGCCAGCCCCAGCATTTT.

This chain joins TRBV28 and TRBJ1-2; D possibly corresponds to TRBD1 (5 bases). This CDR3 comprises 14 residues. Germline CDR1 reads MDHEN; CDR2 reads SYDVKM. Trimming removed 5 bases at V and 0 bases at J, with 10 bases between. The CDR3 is CASSRGNTNYGYTF. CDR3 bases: TGTGCCAGCAGTAGGGGAAATACTAACTATGGCTACACCTTC.

Here the CDR3 reads CSVEPSGLEETQYF. The CDR3 nucleotides are TGCAGCGTTGAGCCTAGCGGGTTGGAAGAGACCCAGTACTTC. The chain has TRBV29-1 and TRBJ2-5; 8 nucleotides line up with TRBD2. The junction had 6 bases not matched to a gene; V was cut back by 3 bases and J by 3 bases. Looked up from germline, CDR1 is SQVTM and CDR2 is ANQGSEA. The CDR3 contains 14 residues.

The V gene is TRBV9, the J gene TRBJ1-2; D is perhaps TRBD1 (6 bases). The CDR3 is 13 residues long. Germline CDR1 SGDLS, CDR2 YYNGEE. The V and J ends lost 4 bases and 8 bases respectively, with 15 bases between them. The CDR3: CASSQQGPLGYTF. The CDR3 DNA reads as TGTGCCAGCAGCCAACAGGGCCCGCTCGGCTACACCTTC.

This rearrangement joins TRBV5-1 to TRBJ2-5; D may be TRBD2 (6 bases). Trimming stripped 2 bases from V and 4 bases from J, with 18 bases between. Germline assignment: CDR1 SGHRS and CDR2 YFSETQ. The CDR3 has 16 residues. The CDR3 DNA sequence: TGCGCCAGCAGCTTCGGAAACGGCGGGACCTCAGAGACCCAGTACTTC. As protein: CASSFGNGGTSETQYF.

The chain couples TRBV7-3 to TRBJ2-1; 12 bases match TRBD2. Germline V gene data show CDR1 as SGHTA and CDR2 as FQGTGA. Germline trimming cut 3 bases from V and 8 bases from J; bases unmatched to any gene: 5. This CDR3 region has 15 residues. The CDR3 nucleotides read TGTGCCAGCAGCTTCGGACTAGCGGGGATGTATGAGCAGTTCTTC. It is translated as CASSFGLAGMYEQFF. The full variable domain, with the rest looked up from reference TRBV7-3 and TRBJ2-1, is GAGVSQTPSNKVTEKGKYVELRCDPISGHTALYWYRQSLGQGPEFLIYFQGTGAADDSGLPNDRFFAVRPEGSVSTLKIQRTERGDSAVYLCASSFGLAGMYEQFFGPGTRLTVL.

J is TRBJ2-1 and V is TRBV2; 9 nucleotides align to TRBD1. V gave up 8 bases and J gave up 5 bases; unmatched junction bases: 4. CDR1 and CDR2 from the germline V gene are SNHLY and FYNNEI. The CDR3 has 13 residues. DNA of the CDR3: TGTGCCAGCGTCCGGGACAGGGACAATGAGCAGTTCTTC. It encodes CASVRDRDNEQFF.

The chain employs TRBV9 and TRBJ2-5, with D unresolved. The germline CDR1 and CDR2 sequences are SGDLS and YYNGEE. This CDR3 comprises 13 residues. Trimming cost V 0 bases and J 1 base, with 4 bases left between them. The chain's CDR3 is CASSVDSQETQYF. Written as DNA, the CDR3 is TGTGCCAGCAGCGTAGACTCCCAAGAGACCCAGTACTTC.

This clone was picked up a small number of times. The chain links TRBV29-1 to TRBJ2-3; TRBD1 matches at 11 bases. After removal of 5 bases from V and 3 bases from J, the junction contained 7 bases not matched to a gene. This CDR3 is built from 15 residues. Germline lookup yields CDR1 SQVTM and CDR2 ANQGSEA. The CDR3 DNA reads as TGCAGCGTTTCGACCGGGACAGGGGGAACAGATACGCAGTATTTT. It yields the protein CSVSTGTGGTDTQYF.

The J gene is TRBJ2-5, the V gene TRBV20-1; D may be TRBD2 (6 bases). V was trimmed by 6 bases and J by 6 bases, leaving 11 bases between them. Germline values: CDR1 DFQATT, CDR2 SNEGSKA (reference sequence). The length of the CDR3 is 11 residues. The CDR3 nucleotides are TGCAGTGCGGTACTAGCCAAGACCCAGTACTTC. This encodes CSAVLAKTQYF.

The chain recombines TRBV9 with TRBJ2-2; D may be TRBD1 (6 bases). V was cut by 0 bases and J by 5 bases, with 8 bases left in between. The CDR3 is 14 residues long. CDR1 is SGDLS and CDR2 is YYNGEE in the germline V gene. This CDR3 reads CASSVATGTGELFF. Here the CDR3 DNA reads TGTGCCAGCAGCGTAGCTACAGGGACCGGGGAGCTGTTTTTT.

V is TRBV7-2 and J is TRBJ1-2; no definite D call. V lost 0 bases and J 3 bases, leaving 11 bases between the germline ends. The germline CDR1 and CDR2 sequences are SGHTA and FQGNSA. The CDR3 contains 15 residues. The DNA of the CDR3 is TGTGCCAGCAGCTTAGCCTGGGCCGGGGACTATGGCTACACCTTC. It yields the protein CASSLAWAGDYGYTF.

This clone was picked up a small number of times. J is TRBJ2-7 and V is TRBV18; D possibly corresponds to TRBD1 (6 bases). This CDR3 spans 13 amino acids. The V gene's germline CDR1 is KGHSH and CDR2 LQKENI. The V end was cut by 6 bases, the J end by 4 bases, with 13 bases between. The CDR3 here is CASSPGTPYEQYF. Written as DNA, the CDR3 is TGTGCCAGCTCCCCAGGGACACCGTACGAGCAGTACTTC.

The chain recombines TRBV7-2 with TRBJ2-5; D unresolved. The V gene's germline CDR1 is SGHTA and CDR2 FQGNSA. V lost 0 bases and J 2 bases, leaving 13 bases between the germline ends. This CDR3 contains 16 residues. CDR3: CASSLATGAYQETQYF. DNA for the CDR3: TGTGCCAGCAGCTTAGCGACCGGAGCGTATCAAGAGACCCAGTACTTC.

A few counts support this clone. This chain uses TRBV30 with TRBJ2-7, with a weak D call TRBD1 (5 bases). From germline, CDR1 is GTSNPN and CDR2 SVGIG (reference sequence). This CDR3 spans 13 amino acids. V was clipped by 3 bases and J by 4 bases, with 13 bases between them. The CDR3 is CAWSVDKPYEQYF. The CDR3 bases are TGTGCCTGGAGCGTGGACAAGCCTTACGAGCAGTACTTC. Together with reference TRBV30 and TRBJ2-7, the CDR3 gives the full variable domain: SQTIHQWPATLVQPVGSPLSLECTVEGTSNPNLYWYRQAAGRGLQLLFYSVGIGQISSEVPQNLSASRPQDRQFILSSKKLLLSDSGFYLCAWSVDKPYEQYFGPGTRLTVT.

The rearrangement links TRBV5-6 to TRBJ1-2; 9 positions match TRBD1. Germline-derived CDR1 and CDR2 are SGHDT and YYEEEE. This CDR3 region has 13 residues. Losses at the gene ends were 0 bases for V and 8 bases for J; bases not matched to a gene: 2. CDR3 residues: CASSLAGTGGYTF. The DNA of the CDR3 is TGTGCCAGCAGCTTGGCAGGGACAGGGGGCTACACCTTC.

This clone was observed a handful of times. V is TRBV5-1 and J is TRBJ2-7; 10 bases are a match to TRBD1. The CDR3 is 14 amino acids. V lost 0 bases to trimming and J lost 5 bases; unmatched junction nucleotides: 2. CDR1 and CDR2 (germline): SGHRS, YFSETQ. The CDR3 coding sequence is TGCGCCAGCAGCTTGGAAGGACAGGGGGACGAGCAGTACTTC. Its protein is CASSLEGQGDEQYF.

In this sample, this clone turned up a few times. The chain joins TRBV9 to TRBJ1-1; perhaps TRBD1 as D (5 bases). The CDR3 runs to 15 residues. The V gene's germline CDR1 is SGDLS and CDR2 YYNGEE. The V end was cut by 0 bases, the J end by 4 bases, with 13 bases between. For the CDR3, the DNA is TGTGCCAGCAGCGTAGCTCCCAGGCAGGGCACTGAAGCTTTCTTT. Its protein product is CASSVAPRQGTEAFF.

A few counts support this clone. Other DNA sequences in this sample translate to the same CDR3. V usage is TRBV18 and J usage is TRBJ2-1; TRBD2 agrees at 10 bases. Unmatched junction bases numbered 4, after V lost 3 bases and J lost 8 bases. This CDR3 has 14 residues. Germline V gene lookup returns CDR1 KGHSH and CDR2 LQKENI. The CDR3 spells CASSPGLAVDEQFF. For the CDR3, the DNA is TGTGCCAGCTCACCTGGACTAGCGGTCGATGAGCAGTTCTTC.

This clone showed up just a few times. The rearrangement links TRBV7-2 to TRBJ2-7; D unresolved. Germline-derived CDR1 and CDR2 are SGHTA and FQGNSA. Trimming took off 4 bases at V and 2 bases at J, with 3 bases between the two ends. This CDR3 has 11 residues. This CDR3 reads CASSSAYEQYF. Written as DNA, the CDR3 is TGTGCCAGCAGCTCGGCCTACGAGCAGTACTTC.

CDR3 DNA: TGTGCCAGCAGCTTATCCAGGGCAGGAGACGAGCAGTACTTC. This codes for CASSLSRAGDEQYF. The chain joins TRBV7-8 to TRBJ2-7, with a possible D match to TRBD1 (5 bases). CDR3 length: 14 residues. Trimming removed 2 bases from V and 5 bases from J, with 13 bases in between. Germline assignment: CDR1 SGHVS and CDR2 FQNEAQ. Drawing the rest from reference TRBV7-8 and TRBJ2-7, the complete variable domain is GAGVSQSPRYKVAKRGQDVALRCDPISGHVSLFWYQQALGQGPEFLTYFQNEAQLDKSGLPSDRFFAERPEGSVSTLKIQRTQQEDSAVYLCASSLSRAGDEQYFGPGTRLTVT.

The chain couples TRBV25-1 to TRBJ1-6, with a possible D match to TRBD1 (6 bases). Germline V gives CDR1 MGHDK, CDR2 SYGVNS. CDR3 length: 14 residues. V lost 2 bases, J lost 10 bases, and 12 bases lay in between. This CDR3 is CASSETGSYSPLHF. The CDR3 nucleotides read TGTGCCAGCAGTGAAACAGGGTCATACTCACCCCTCCACTTT. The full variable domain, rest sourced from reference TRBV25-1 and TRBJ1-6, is EADIYQTPRYLVIGTGKKITLECSQTMGHDKMYWYQQDPGMELHLIHYSYGVNSTEKGDLSSESTVSRIRTEHFPLTLESARPSHTSQYLCASSETGSYSPLHFGNGTRLTVT.